The text below deals with one T cell receptor (beta chain). Sequenced by immunoSEQ multiplex PCR; TCRdb stores in-frame clones only, minus some. This repertoire shows more than 200,000 clones, approximately 90% found once; its top ten account for roughly 1.7%. This specimen belongs to a study of blood T cell repertoires in COVID-19. V dropped 5 bases and J dropped 5; count of bases not matched to a gene: 8. The CDR3 covers 15 residues. Germline V gene lookup returns CDR1 KGHDR and CDR2 SFDVKD. V usage is TRBV24-1 and J usage is TRBJ2-5; 9 bases fit TRBD2. The sample taken for sequencing was peripheral blood. This receptor was obtained from a man between 70 and 80 years old with acute or convalescent COVID-19. The chain's CDR3 is CATSVSLAGAETQYF. As DNA, the CDR3 is TGTGCCACCAGTGTGTCGTTAGCGGGAGCCGAGACCCAGTACTTC.